Included here is one TCR beta chain sequence, with context. Its specificity is unknown. The source of the sample is a study of cytomegalovirus exposure and HLA in healthy donors. The study, taken as a whole, reports: Associated with HLA alleles at 0.05 false discovery rate in a later analysis were over 15,000 TCR beta sequences.

The V segment lost 0 bases and the J segment 4 bases; nucleotides outside the gene matches: 10. The CDR3 length is 18 residues. Per germline, CDR1 LNHNV and CDR2 YYDKDF (reference sequence). The PCR made use of 60 Vbeta and 13 Jbeta primers. Some clones are missing from TCRdb's copy, which holds only in-frame ones; the method was immunoSEQ multiplex PCR. This table holds about 210,000 clones, around 76% found once. Source material: PBMCs. This clonotype was sampled from a man in his forties or fifties in good health and CMV-seropositive. The rearrangement uses TRBV15 and TRBJ1-5, with 9 bases lining up with TRBD1. Here the CDR3 reads CATSRDGRDRERNQPQHF. The CDR3 coding sequence is TGTGCCACCAGCAGAGATGGCAGGGACAGGGAAAGAAATCAGCCCCAGCATTTT.